The T cell receptor beta chain under discussion was sequenced for a study of circulating and synovial CD4+ cells in juvenile arthritis. About this clone itself: Its antigen is not known.

Study findings and constraints: Shared-clonotype fractions with synovium likely underestimate full repertoire overlap. The pathogenic-like versus bulk T cell difference escaped Vbeta family analysis.

Germline values: CDR1 MNHEY, CDR2 SVGAGI. This CDR3 spans 14 amino acids. V was clipped by 7 bases and J by 3 bases; unmatched bases: 6. Some clones are missing from TCRdb's copy, which holds only in-frame ones; the method was immunoSEQ multiplex PCR. The top ten clones hold roughly 0.2% of a sample with around 35,000 clones, less than 97% of them seen once. The chain links TRBV6-5 to TRBJ1-5; 7 bases line up with TRBD1. The sequence derives from a human donor with juvenile idiopathic arthritis. The sequencing input was CD4+ T cells from blood. CDR3 in amino acids: CASTNRGTNQPQHF. CDR3 DNA: TGTGCCAGCACAAACAGGGGTACCAATCAGCCCCAGCATTTT.